These T cell receptor beta chains were read from a single sample in a study of T cells in Graves' hyperthyroidism and ophthalmopathy. MiXCR, applied by TCRdb to the multiplex PCR reads, yields one record per CDR3 protein. The sample lists 35,000 to 45,000 distinct CDR3 sequences, about 47% seen once, with roughly a sixth in the top ten. Sequences were obtained from blood. The receptors were gathered from a man aged 35 to 55 with Graves' ophthalmopathy. Each CDR3 is given with its conserved first and last residue. The D gene is left open where the match is weak. Rows may omit the clone size; those that give it use once, few, many or a size class.

d_call	v_call	clone_size	j_call	cdr3_nt	cdr3_aa
.	TRBV6-5	many	TRBJ2-5	TGTGCCAGCAGTTACGCAGGACGGGCTTTGAAGACCCAGTACTTC	CASSYAGRALKTQYF
TRBD2	TRBV20-1	many	TRBJ2-3	TGCAGTGCTAGAGATGACGTGCGGCTAGCGGGAAGCACAGATACGCAGTATTTT	CSARDDVRLAGSTDTQYF
.	TRBV20-1	many	TRBJ1-4	TGCAGTGCTAGATTGGGGCAGGGTAATGAAAAACTGTTTTTT	CSARLGQGNEKLFF
TRBD1	TRBV9	many	TRBJ1-2	TGTGCCAGCAGCGCCCGACAGGGGCCAGGTGGCTACACCTTC	CASSARQGPGGYTF
.	TRBV20-1	many	TRBJ1-2	TGCAGTGCCTCCTTTCCACAGGGTTTGGTTGGCGCTGGCTACACCTTC	CSASFPQGLVGAGYTF
.	TRBV2	.	TRBJ2-5	TGTGCGAGCAGAGACCTGGGAGTAACCCAGTACTTC	CASRDLGVTQYF
.	TRBV13	.	TRBJ2-3	TGTGCCACCAGGGGCCGGGATACGCAGTATTTT	CATRGRDTQYF
.	TRBV7-9	.	TRBJ1-5	TGTGCCAGCAGCTTAGGAGGGGCGGACGAGCATTTT	CASSLGGADEHF
.	TRBV20-1	.	TRBJ1-5	TGCAGTGCCCGGACTAGCGGGGGGGCGTACGAGCATTTT	CSARTSGGAYEHF
TRBD1	TRBV11-2	many	TRBJ1-3	TGTGCCAGCAGCTCCCGGGACAGGGGGACTGCAGACACCATATATTTT	CASSSRDRGTADTIYF
.	TRBV28	many	TRBJ2-1	TGTGCCAGCAGTCCTGGAGTTTCCAATGAGCAGTTCTTC	CASSPGVSNEQFF
TRBD1	TRBV20-1	many	TRBJ2-3	TGCAGTGCCGGACAGGGAGCTAGCACAGATACGCAGTATTTT	CSAGQGASTDTQYF
.	TRBV24-1	.	TRBJ2-1	TGTGCCACCAGTGATTTCGTAAGCTCCTACAATGAGCAGTTCTTC	CATSDFVSSYNEQFF
TRBD1	TRBV20-1	.	TRBJ1-1	TGCGGTCCCAATCAGGGGGGGAACACTGAGGCTTTCTTT	CGPNQGGNTEAFF
TRBD1	TRBV19	many	TRBJ1-5	TGTGCCAGTAGTATAGTTTGGACAGGGGGCAATCAGCCCCAGCATTTT	CASSIVWTGGNQPQHF
TRBD1	TRBV27	.	TRBJ2-5	TGTGCCAGCAGTTCACGAACAATGGGACAGATAAACACCGGGGAGACCCAGTACTTC	CASSSRTMGQINTGETQYF
.	TRBV14	many	TRBJ2-3	TGTGCCAGCAGCCAGCCAACAGGGGTCGGGACTACCTTGGATACGCAGTATTTT	CASSQPTGVGTTLDTQYF
.	TRBV5-8	once	TRBJ2-7	TGTGCCAGCAGCTCCGCCCTCAACACCGGGGAGCAGTACTTC	CASSSALNTGEQYF
.	TRBV5-1	once	TRBJ2-5	TGCGCCAGCAGCTTGGATGGGGCAGGGGCGGAGACCCAGTACTTC	CASSLDGAGAETQYF
TRBD2	TRBV27	many	TRBJ2-1	TGTGCCACCAGGACTAGCACCGTCAGTGAGCAGTTCTTC	CATRTSTVSEQFF
TRBD2	TRBV2	many	TRBJ2-1	TGTGCCAGCAGTCAAGGACTAGCGGGAGGTAATGAGCAGTTCTTC	CASSQGLAGGNEQFF